This is a list of T cell receptor beta chains from one sample in a study of technical replicates of blood from a handful of donors. Here immunoSEQ multiplex PCR was the method, and the copy in TCRdb shows in-frame clones only, minus some. Among over 65,000 clones listed, roughly 98% were seen once. Sequenced material: T cells isolated from PBMCs. These receptors were taken from a human donor in good health. The CDR3 runs from the conserved cysteine through the conserved F or W. A D gene is named only where the DNA matches it firmly. The size entry is marked missing in some rows and otherwise reads once, few, many or a size class.

-	TRBV30	-	TRBJ2-2	TGTGCCTGGATGCCGGACACCGGGGAGCTGTTTTTT	CAWMPDTGELFF
TRBD1	TRBV15	-	TRBJ2-1	TGTGCCACCAGCAGACAAGGGGGCAGGGTGCTCAATGAGCAGTTCTTC	CATSRQGGRVLNEQFF
TRBD2	TRBV2	once	TRBJ2-1	TGTGCCAGAGGGACTAGCGGGATCACCACCTCCTACAATGAGCAGTTCTTC	CARGTSGITTSYNEQFF
TRBD2	TRBV6-5	-	TRBJ2-1	TGTGCCAGCAGTTCATACAGCGGGAGCTCCTACAATGAGCAGTTCTTC	CASSSYSGSSYNEQFF
TRBD1	TRBV5-1	-	TRBJ2-1	TGCGCCAGCAGCTTCCGACAGGGGGAATACAATGAGCAGTTCTTC	CASSFRQGEYNEQFF
TRBD2	TRBV9	-	TRBJ2-7	TGTGCCAGCAGCGTAGGTAGCGGGAGTAGCGAGCAGTACTTC	CASSVGSGSSEQYF
-	TRBV18	-	TRBJ2-5	TGTGCCAGCGCTCAGGGGCGGCGGGAGACCCAGTACTTC	CASAQGRRETQYF
TRBD1	TRBV11-3	-	TRBJ2-7	TGTGCCAGCAGCCTACTCCCGTCCCGGGACAGGGGGGGTAACGAGCAGTACTTC	CASSLLPSRDRGGNEQYF
-	TRBV5-1	-	TRBJ1-1	TGCGCCAGCAGCTTGACAAACATGAACACTGAAGCTTTCTTT	CASSLTNMNTEAFF
-	TRBV5-1	-	TRBJ2-5	TGCGCCAGCAGCTTGGCGAACAGGGAAGAGACCCAGTACTTC	CASSLANREETQYF
TRBD1	TRBV5-4	-	TRBJ1-2	TGTGCCAGCAGCTTGGACAGGGGCAGCTATGGCTACACCTTC	CASSLDRGSYGYTF
-	TRBV7-6	-	TRBJ1-2	TGTGCCAGCAGCTTAGAAGACAGAGGAGTTAGCGGCGGGGGCTACACCTTC	CASSLEDRGVSGGGYTF
TRBD1	TRBV4-1	once	TRBJ2-1	TGCGCCAGCAGCGAATACGAGACAGGGCCGACCTACAATGAGCAGTTCTTC	CASSEYETGPTYNEQFF
TRBD1	TRBV19	-	TRBJ2-7	TGTGCCAGTAGTACCCGACAGGGCTCAGACTCCTACGAGCAGTACTTC	CASSTRQGSDSYEQYF
TRBD2	TRBV9	-	TRBJ2-3	TGTGCCAGCAGCGCCCGTAGCGGGGTCACAGATACGCAGTATTTT	CASSARSGVTDTQYF
-	TRBV6-4	-	TRBJ2-3	TGTGCCACCGGAAACGACAGAAGCACAGATACGCAGTATTTT	CATGNDRSTDTQYF
-	TRBV6-5	once	TRBJ2-1	TGTGCCACTTCGGACAGCTCCTACAATGAGCAGTTCTTC	CATSDSSYNEQFF
TRBD2	TRBV29-1	-	TRBJ2-5	TGCAGCGTGTCGGGACTATTCCTCCAAGAGACCCAGTACTTC	CSVSGLFLQETQYF
TRBD1	TRBV7-2	-	TRBJ1-2	TGTGCCAGCAGCGGGCAGACAGGGCGCTATGGCTACACCTTC	CASSGQTGRYGYTF
-	TRBV6-5	-	TRBJ2-7	TGTGCCAGCAGCCCCACTGGGGGGGCCTCCTACGAGCAGTACTTC	CASSPTGGASYEQYF
-	TRBV5-1	-	TRBJ2-1	TGCGCCAGCAGCTTGGAGGGGCCCGAGCAGTTCTTC	CASSLEGPEQFF
-	TRBV5-4	-	TRBJ1-4	TGTGCCAGCAGCTTGCCGACTAATGAAAAACTGTTTTTT	CASSLPTNEKLFF
TRBD1	TRBV2	-	TRBJ1-2	TGTGCCAGCAGTGAATCTTGGGACAGGGGCTTGGGGGGCTACACCTTC	CASSESWDRGLGGYTF
TRBD1	TRBV28	-	TRBJ1-1	TGTGCCAGCAGTTTAGACAGGGGGCGTCACGCTTTCTTT	CASSLDRGRHAFF
-	TRBV5-5	-	TRBJ2-1	TGTGCCAGCGCTATGGACCCGGGACACTTCAATGAGCAGTTCTTC	CASAMDPGHFNEQFF
-	TRBV4-1	once	TRBJ1-5	TGCGCCAGCAGCCAAGTACGGGTAGGGGTGGTGGAAAGCAATCAGCCCCAGCATTTT	CASSQVRVGVVESNQPQHF
TRBD2	TRBV4-1	-	TRBJ2-6	TGCGCCAGCAGCCAAGATCGCTGGGCGGGAGTTATGGGGGCCAACGTCCTGACTTTC	CASSQDRWAGVMGANVLTF
-	TRBV6-5	-	TRBJ2-7	TGTGCCAGCAGTTACGCACAAGCCTACGAGCAGTACTTC	CASSYAQAYEQYF
-	TRBV27	-	TRBJ2-7	TGTGCCAGCTCCGACGGGGTCGGGGGCTACGAGCAGTACTTC	CASSDGVGGYEQYF
TRBD2	TRBV7-9	-	TRBJ2-3	TGTGCCAGCAGCTCGGTAAGAGCGGGGGGTACGAGAGATACGCAGTATTTT	CASSSVRAGGTRDTQYF
TRBD2	TRBV19	-	TRBJ2-3	TGTGCCAGTAGACCCCGGGGGGGCACAGATACGCAGTATTTT	CASRPRGGTDTQYF
-	TRBV9	-	TRBJ1-2	TGTGCCAGCAGCGAAACAGGGACCGGCTACACCTTC	CASSETGTGYTF
-	TRBV19	-	TRBJ1-1	TGTGCCAGTACCCCCAGTTCGATGAACACTGAAGCTTTCTTT	CASTPSSMNTEAFF
-	TRBV4-2	-	TRBJ2-7	TGTGCCAGCAGCCAATATGCCAGCGTCTACGAGCAGTACTTC	CASSQYASVYEQYF
TRBD1	TRBV9	-	TRBJ2-7	TGTGCCAGCAGCGTAGCAGAGAGTTTATCGGACAGGGGGTACGAGCAGTACTTC	CASSVAESLSDRGYEQYF
-	TRBV4-1	-	TRBJ2-7	TGCGCCAGCAGCCAAGGGCACGATACCCAGCAGTACTTC	CASSQGHDTQQYF